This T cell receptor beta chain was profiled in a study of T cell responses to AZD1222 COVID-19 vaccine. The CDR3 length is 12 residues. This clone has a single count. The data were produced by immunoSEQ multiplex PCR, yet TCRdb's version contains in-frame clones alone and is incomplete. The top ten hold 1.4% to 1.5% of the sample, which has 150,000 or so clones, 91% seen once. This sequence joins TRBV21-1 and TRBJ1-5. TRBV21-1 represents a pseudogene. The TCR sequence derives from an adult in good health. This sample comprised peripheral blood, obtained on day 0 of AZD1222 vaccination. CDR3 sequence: CASSKTAEPQHF. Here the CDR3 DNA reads TGTGCCAGCAGCAAAACTGCGGAGCCCCAGCATTTT.